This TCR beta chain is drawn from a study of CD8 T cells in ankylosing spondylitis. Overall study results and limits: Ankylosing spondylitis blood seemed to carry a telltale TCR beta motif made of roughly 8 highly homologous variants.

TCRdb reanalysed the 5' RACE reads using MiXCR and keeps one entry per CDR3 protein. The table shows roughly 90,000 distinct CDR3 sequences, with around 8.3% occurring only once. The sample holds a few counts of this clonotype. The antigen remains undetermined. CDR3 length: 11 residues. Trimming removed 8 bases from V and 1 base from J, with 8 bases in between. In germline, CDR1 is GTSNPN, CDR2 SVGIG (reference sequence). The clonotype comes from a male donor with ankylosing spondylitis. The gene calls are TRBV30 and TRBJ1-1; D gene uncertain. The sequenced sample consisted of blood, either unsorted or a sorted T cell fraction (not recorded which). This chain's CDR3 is CARLRNTEAFF. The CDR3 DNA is TGTGCCAGACTCAGGAACACTGAAGCTTTCTTT.